Listed below are T cell receptor beta chains from one sample, sequenced in a study of blood T cell repertoires in COVID-19. The data were produced by immunoSEQ multiplex PCR, yet TCRdb's version contains in-frame clones alone and is incomplete. The sample lists around 120,000 clones, 70% to 80% occurring once. The sequencing sample was made of peripheral blood. The source of these receptors is a man aged 50 to 60 with acute or convalescent COVID-19. Both conserved end residues are part of each CDR3. A D gene is named only where the DNA matches it firmly. For some rows the clone size is stated as once, few or many, or as a class when expanded; others skip it.

j_call,clone_size,v_call,d_call,cdr3_nt,cdr3_aa
TRBJ2-1,NA,TRBV6-2/TRBV6-3,NA,TGTGCCAGCAGTTACGGGGGGATCAATTTCTACAATGAGCAGTTCTTC,CASSYGGINFYNEQFF
TRBJ1-6,NA,TRBV5-1,NA,TGCGCCAGCAGCGTGGACGGGACCTATAATTCACCCCTCCACTTT,CASSVDGTYNSPLHF
TRBJ1-1,NA,TRBV20-1,NA,TGCAGTGTGTGGACAGACACTGAAGCTTTCTTT,CSVWTDTEAFF
TRBJ2-7,NA,TRBV29-1,NA,TGCAGCGTTGAAACAGGTTATGCCTACGAGCAGTACTTC,CSVETGYAYEQYF
TRBJ1-5,once,TRBV7-8,NA,TGTGCCAGCAGCTTATCGGACAGTAGCAATCAGCCCCAGCATTTT,CASSLSDSSNQPQHF
TRBJ2-7,few,TRBV2,TRBD1,TGTGCCAGCCAGAAAACGGGACAGGGCTACGAGCAGTACTTC,CASQKTGQGYEQYF
TRBJ1-5,NA,TRBV2,NA,TGTGCCAGCAGTGAAGTGGGACTGTCTAATCAGCCCCAGCATTTT,CASSEVGLSNQPQHF
TRBJ2-7,NA,TRBV14,TRBD2,TGTGCCAGCAGCCAAACCCTCGGCGGGAGTATTTACGAGCAGTACTTC,CASSQTLGGSIYEQYF
TRBJ1-3,NA,TRBV10-3,NA,TGTGCCATCAAGGACAGTTACTCTGGAAACACCATATATTTT,CAIKDSYSGNTIYF
TRBJ2-5,NA,TRBV9,NA,TGTGCCAGCAGCGCTGACCGAGCAGCCTCGCGGGGGACCCAGTACTTC,CASSADRAASRGTQYF
TRBJ1-1,NA,TRBV5-6,NA,TGTGCCAGCAGCGGGAGCACCGGGGGGAACACTGAAGCTTTCTTT,CASSGSTGGNTEAFF
TRBJ1-4,NA,TRBV19,NA,TGTGCCAGTAGTACCTATGGAGGGGTTAAGGAAAAACTGTTTTTT,CASSTYGGVKEKLFF
TRBJ2-5,NA,TRBV5-5,NA,TGTGCCAGCAGCTCCCCAGACTGGAAGATAGAGACCCAGTACTTC,CASSSPDWKIETQYF